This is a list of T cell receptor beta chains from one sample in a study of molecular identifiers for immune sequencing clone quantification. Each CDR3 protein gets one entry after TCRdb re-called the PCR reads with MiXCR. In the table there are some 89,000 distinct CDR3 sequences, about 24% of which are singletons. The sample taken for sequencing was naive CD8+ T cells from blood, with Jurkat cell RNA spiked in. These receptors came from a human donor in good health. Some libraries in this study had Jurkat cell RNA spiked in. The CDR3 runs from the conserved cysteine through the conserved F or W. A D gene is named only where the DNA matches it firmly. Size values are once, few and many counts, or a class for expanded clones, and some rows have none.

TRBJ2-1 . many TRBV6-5 CASSTGQSLNEQFF TGTGCCAGCAGCACCGGACAGTCTCTCAATGAGCAGTTCTTC
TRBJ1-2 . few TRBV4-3 CASSQGLIGGADGYTF TGCGCCAGCAGCCAAGGGTTAATTGGAGGAGCGGATGGCTACACCTTC
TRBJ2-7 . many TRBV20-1 CSARERSYEQYF TGCAGTGCTAGAGAACGATCCTACGAGCAGTACTTC
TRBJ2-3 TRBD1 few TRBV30 CARTPGQGTDTQYF TGTGCCCGGACACCGGGACAGGGAACAGATACGCAGTATTTT
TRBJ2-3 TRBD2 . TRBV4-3 CASSQVNEGLADTDTQYF TGCGCCAGCAGCCAAGTGAACGAGGGACTAGCGGACACAGATACGCAGTATTTT
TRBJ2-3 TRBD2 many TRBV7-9 CASSTRTSGGTDTQYF TGTGCCAGCAGCACTAGGACTAGCGGGGGCACAGATACGCAGTATTTT
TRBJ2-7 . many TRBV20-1 CSARPPQASEHYEQYF TGCAGTGCTAGACCCCCTCAAGCTAGCGAGCACTACGAGCAGTACTTC
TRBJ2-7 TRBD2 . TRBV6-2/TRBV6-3 CASSYSYATSGGIDGEQYF TGTGCCAGCAGTTACTCGTACGCGACTAGCGGGGGGATTGATGGGGAGCAGTACTTC
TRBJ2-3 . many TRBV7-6 CASSWTAIPTDTQYF TGTGCCAGCAGCTGGACAGCGATCCCCACAGATACGCAGTATTTT
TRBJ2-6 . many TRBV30 CAWSVWGQKVSGANVLTF TGTGCCTGGAGTGTATGGGGGCAGAAAGTCTCTGGGGCCAACGTCCTGACTTTC
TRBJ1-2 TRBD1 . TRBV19 CASAGGQGNGYTF TGTGCCAGTGCCGGGGGACAGGGAAATGGCTACACCTTC
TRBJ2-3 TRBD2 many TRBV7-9 CASSSLTSGATDTQYF TGTGCCAGCAGCTCCCTTACTAGCGGGGCAACAGATACGCAGTATTTT
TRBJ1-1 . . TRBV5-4 CASSYRGGATEAFF TGTGCCAGCAGCTACCGGGGGGGGGCGACTGAAGCTTTCTTT
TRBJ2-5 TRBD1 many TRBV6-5 CASSPMTGQETQYF TGTGCCAGCAGTCCGATGACAGGGCAAGAGACCCAGTACTTC
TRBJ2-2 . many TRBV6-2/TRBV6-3 CASSYGQFAGELFF TGTGCCAGCAGTTACGGCCAGTTCGCCGGGGAGCTGTTTTTT
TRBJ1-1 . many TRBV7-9 CASSFPRPATLNTEAFF TGTGCCAGCAGCTTTCCCAGGCCGGCAACGTTGAACACTGAAGCTTTCTTT
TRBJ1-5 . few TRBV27 CASSPRGGNHQPQHF TGTGCCAGCAGTCCGCGTGGGGGCAACCATCAGCCCCAGCATTTT
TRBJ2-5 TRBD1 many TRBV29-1 CSVDYPGTGVGETQYF TGCAGCGTCGACTACCCCGGGACAGGTGTCGGAGAGACCCAGTACTTC
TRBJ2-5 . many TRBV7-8 CASSTTVGQETQYF TGTGCCAGCAGCACGACTGTGGGACAAGAGACCCAGTACTTC
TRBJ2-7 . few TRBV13 CASSLESGRGDYEQYF TGTGCCAGCAGCTTAGAGTCGGGCAGGGGCGACTACGAGCAGTACTTC
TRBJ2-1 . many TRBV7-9 CASSVRDNNEQFF TGTGCCAGCAGCGTTCGTGATAACAATGAGCAGTTCTTC
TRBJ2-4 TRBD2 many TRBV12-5 CASGQSAGGGAKNIQYF TGTGCTAGTGGTCAATCGGCGGGCGGGGGAGCCAAAAACATTCAGTACTTC
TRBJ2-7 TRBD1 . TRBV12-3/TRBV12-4 CASSSTGSYEQYF TGTGCCAGCAGTTCGACAGGGTCCTACGAGCAGTACTTC
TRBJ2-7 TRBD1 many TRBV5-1 CASSVGQGNSYEQYF TGCGCCAGCAGCGTGGGACAGGGGAACTCCTACGAGCAGTACTTC
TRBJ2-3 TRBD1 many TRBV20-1 CSAPGTGLGDTQYF TGCAGTGCTCCCGGGACAGGGCTTGGAGATACGCAGTATTTT
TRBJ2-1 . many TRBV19 CASSILGPNNEQFF TGTGCCAGTAGTATTTTGGGGCCCAACAATGAGCAGTTCTTC
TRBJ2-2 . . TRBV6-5 CASSPPDASTKAGALFF TGTGCCAGCAGCCCCCCGGACGCCTCTACCAAGGCCGGGGCGCTGTTTTTT
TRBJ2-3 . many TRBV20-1 CSASNTGTTDTQYF TGCAGTGCTAGTAACACAGGGACCACAGATACGCAGTATTTT
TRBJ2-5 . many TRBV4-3 CASSQDMGFQETQYF TGCGCCAGCAGCCAAGATATGGGGTTCCAAGAGACCCAGTACTTC
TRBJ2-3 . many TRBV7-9 CASRAGESTDTQYF TGTGCCAGCAGGGCAGGGGAAAGCACAGATACGCAGTATTTT
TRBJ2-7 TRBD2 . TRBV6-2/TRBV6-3 CASRTLAGFGYEQYF TGTGCCAGCAGAACCTTAGCGGGATTCGGCTACGAGCAGTACTTC